Here is one T cell receptor (beta chain) with its context. This entry comes from a study of blood T cell repertoires in COVID-19. Sequencing was performed with immunoSEQ multiplex PCR; in TCRdb, only in-frame clones are kept and a portion is missing. The data show under 500,000 clones, around 89% seen once. This TCR derives from a woman in her thirties with acute or convalescent COVID-19. Sequencing was performed on peripheral blood.

The CDR3 DNA reads as TGCGCCAGCAGCTGGGGAGGGACATCAGCCGGGGAGCTGTTTTTT. Protein: CASSWGGTSAGELFF. The chain links TRBV5-1 to TRBJ2-2, with TRBD2 as a possible D gene (7 bases). Germline V gene data show CDR1 as SGHRS and CDR2 as YFSETQ. Trimming cost V 3 bases and J 6 bases, with 15 bases left between them. This CDR3 contains 15 residues.